This T cell receptor beta chain comes out of a study of PD-1 blockade in classical Hodgkin lymphoma. Study findings and constraints: Why the repertoires differ is still unclear, perhaps disease activity or prior therapy. Newly diagnosed patients had baseline TCR diversity that was reportedly lower than that of healthy donors.

Indicated time point: newly diagnosed, previously untreated cHL patient sample. Newly diagnosed, untreated classical Hodgkin lymphoma PBMCs provided comparison. Sequencing used immunoSEQ multiplex PCR; TCRdb keeps in-frame clones, though not all of them. The profile shows around 30,000 clones, approximately 91% of them singletons. Of note for this clone: Its antigen remains unknown.

The V gene's germline CDR1 is SGHNT and CDR2 YENEEA. V was cut by 0 bases and J by 0 bases, with 9 bases left in between. The CDR3 totals 15 residues. V usage is TRBV11-3 and J usage is TRBJ2-7, with D hard to call. Sequences were obtained from peripheral blood mononuclear cells (PBMCs). The receptor's source is a human donor with classical Hodgkin lymphoma. The CDR3 bases are TGTGCCAGCAGCTTAGATTCCAAGAGCTCCTACGAGCAGTACTTC. Amino acid sequence: CASSLDSKSSYEQYF.